The clone carrying this TCR beta chain was seen more than once but under ten times. The antigen is unknown. The entry originates in a study of OX40 agonist ivuxolimab in advanced cancers. Study-level information: Patients assigned to dose escalation were diagnosed with hepatocellular carcinoma, melanoma, renal cell or head and neck cancer. Antecedent anti-PD-1, anti-PD-L1 or anti-CTLA-4 therapy was permissible, with roughly 36% having received some. Study-wide points: Within 6 weeks, CD4+ and CD8+ blood T cells expanded clonally at 0.1 to 3.0 mg/kg.

At cycle 4 day 1, cycle 7 day 1, and baseline, blood was sampled. TCRdb's table, derived via immunoSEQ multiplex PCR, lists solely in-frame clones and lacks some. In the table there are more than 45,000 clones, around 84% of which are singletons. The CDR3 consists of 14 residues. V dropped 7 bases and J dropped 8; count of bases not matched to a gene: 10. The germline V gene encodes CDR1 LNHDA and CDR2 SQIVND (reference sequence). The specimen comprised CD4+ or CD8+ T cells sorted from blood, sampled in a trial of the OX40 agonist ivuxolimab. The chain has TRBV19 and TRBJ2-1; 8 nucleotides match TRBD2. This receptor was identified in an adult with an advanced solid tumor such as melanoma, head and neck, liver or kidney cancer. The CDR3 region has the DNA TGTGCCAGTACCTTGGACGGAGCGGGGGATGAGCAGTTCTTC. Translating it yields CASTLDGAGDEQFF. Full variable domain (remainder filled in from reference TRBV19 and TRBJ2-1): DGGITQSPKYLFRKEGQNVTLSCEQNLNHDAMYWYRQDPGQGLRLIYYSQIVNDFQKGDIAEGYSVSREKKESFPLTVTSAQKNPTAFYLCASTLDGAGDEQFFGPGTRLTVL.